The next 9 T cell receptor beta chains were all read from a single sample in a study of regulatory T cells in long-lasting Graves disease. Time point in this sample: persistent/refractory GD, antithyroid drugs over 5 years with positive TRAb. Extracted PBMC RNA gave rise to the TCR library. Combining iRepertoire HTBI primers with Arm-PCR of CDR3 regions, the authors built TCR beta libraries. TCRdb re-called the multiplex PCR reads with MiXCR, one entry per CDR3 protein. In the table there are roughly 300,000 distinct CDR3 sequences, under 25% of which are singletons. This material consisted of peripheral blood mononuclear cells (PBMCs), taken when the disease was refractory, from a patient treated with antithyroid drugs. The receptors shown here come from a female donor with Graves disease.

This clonotype was seen a few times. This chain's CDR3 is CASSLGVAANTGELFF. As DNA, the CDR3 is TGTGCCAGCAGCTTGGGTGTAGCGGCGAACACCGGGGAGCTGTTTTTT. The chain has TRBV5-6 and TRBJ2-2; a weak D match, TRBD2 (6 bases). There are 16 residues in the CDR3. Looked up from germline, CDR1 is SGHDT and CDR2 is YYEEEE. The ends were cut back, 0 bases at V and 0 bases at J, with 9 bases in the middle. The whole variable domain, remainder taken from reference TRBV5-6 and TRBJ2-2, is DAGVTQSPTHLIKTRGQQVTLRCSPKSGHDTVSWYQQALGQGPQFIFQYYEEEERQRGNFPDRFSGHQFPNYSSELNVNALLLGDSALYLCASSLGVAANTGELFFGEGSRLTVL.

This clonotype has just one count. A read error is the likely source, as a far larger clone sits one nucleotide away. This chain uses TRBV7-2 with TRBJ2-4; D may be TRBD2 (6 bases). The germline CDR1 and CDR2 sequences are SGHTA and FQGNSA. The V gene lost 6 bases and the J gene lost 6 bases, with 18 bases spanning the gap. The CDR3 is made up of 15 amino acids. For the CDR3, the DNA is TGTGCCAGCAGACCCGTCGGACCAGCGGGAAACATTCAGTACTTC. Its translation is CASRPVGPAGNIQYF.

V gene TRBV11-2 combines with J gene TRBJ2-1, with a possible D match to TRBD1 (5 bases). Looked up from germline, CDR1 is SGHAT and CDR2 is FQNNGV. Deletions cut 2 bases from V and 6 bases from J, with 11 bases between. This CDR3 region has 14 residues. The CDR3 reads CASSLIQASNEQFF. CDR3 in DNA: TGTGCCAGCAGCTTAATACAGGCAAGCAATGAGCAGTTCTTC.

The V and J genes are TRBV6-5 and TRBJ1-1; no definite D call. V gave up 3 bases and J gave up 1 base, with 6 bases separating them. Germline V lookup: CDR1 MNHEY, CDR2 SVGAGI. The CDR3 length is 13 residues. CDR3 loop: CASSYLRNTEAFF. The CDR3 nucleotides read TGTGCCAGCAGTTATCTAAGGAACACTGAAGCTTTCTTT.

This clonotype has a handful of counts. The V call is TRBV7-2, the J call TRBJ2-2; the match to TRBD2 covers 10 bases. J lost 4 bases, V lost 2 bases, and 4 bases had no gene match. The germline V gene has CDR1 SGHTA and CDR2 FQGNSA. The CDR3 is 16 residues long. This CDR3 reads CASSLTLAGATGELFF. Here the CDR3 DNA reads TGTGCCAGCAGCTTAACGCTAGCGGGGGCCACCGGGGAGCTGTTTTTT.

This clonotype was seen repeatedly, ten times or more. The chain couples TRBV29-1 to TRBJ2-7; a possible D gene is TRBD2 (5 bases). Germline V gene sequence: CDR1 SQVTM, CDR2 ANQGSEA. This CDR3 contains 12 residues. Trimming shortened V by 4 bases and J by 1 base, and 8 bases separated the two germline ends. The CDR3 sequence is CSVVGMSYEQYF. For the CDR3, the DNA is TGCAGCGTTGTCGGGATGTCCTACGAGCAGTACTTC.

This clonotype was observed many times. V usage is TRBV6-1 and J usage is TRBJ2-7; D may be TRBD2 (6 bases). The CDR3 is 11 amino acids. The germline CDR1 and CDR2 sequences are MNHNS and SASEGT. Trimming took 10 bases from V and 3 from J, leaving 10 bases between them. DNA of the CDR3: TGTGCCACAATGCGGGGCTACGAGCAGTACTTC. Amino acid sequence: CATMRGYEQYF.

This rearrangement joins TRBV20-1 to TRBJ2-5; D is possibly TRBD2 (5 bases). The length of the CDR3 is 15 residues. Trimming took 3 bases from V and 5 from J, leaving 19 bases between them. Looked up from germline, CDR1 is DFQATT and CDR2 is SNEGSKA (reference sequence). The DNA of the CDR3 is TGCAGTGCTAGGAGAACGGGGTCGCAGACGGAGACCCAGTACTTC. Its protein product is CSARRTGSQTETQYF.

J is TRBJ2-1 and V is TRBV7-9; the D is unclear. Trimming left V 9 bases short and J 8 bases short, with 11 bases between. Germline assignment: CDR1 SEHNR and CDR2 FQNEAQ (reference sequence). CDR3 size: 11 residues. The CDR3 here is CASLQSDEQFF. CDR3 nucleotide sequence: TGTGCCAGTTTACAGTCCGATGAGCAGTTCTTC.